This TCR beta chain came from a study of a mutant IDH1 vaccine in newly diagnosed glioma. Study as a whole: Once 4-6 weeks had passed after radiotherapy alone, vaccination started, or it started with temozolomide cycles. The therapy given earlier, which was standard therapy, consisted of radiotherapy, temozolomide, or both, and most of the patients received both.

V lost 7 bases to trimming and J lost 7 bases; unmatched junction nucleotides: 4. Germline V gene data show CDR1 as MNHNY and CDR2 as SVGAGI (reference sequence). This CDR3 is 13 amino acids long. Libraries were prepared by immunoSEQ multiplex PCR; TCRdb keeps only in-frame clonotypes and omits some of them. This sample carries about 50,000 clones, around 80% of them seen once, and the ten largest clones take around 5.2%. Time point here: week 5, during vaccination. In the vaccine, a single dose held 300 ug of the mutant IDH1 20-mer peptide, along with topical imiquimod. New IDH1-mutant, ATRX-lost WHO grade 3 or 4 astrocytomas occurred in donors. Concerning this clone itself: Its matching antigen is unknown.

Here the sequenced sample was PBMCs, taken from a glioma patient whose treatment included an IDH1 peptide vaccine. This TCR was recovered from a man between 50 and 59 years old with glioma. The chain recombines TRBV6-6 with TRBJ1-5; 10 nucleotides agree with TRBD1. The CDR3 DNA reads TGTGCCAGCAAGACAGGGGGCATGCAGCCCCAGCATTTT. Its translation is CASKTGGMQPQHF.